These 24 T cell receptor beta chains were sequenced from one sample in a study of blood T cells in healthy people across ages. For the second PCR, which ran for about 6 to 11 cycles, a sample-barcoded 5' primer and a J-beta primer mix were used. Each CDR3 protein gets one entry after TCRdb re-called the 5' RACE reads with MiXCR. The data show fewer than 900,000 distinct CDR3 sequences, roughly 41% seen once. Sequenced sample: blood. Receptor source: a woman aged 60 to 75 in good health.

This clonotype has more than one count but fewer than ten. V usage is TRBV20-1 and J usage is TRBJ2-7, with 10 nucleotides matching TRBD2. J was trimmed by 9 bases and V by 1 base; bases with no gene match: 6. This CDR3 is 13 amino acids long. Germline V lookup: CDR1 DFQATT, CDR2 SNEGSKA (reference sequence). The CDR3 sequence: CSARGTSGIGQYF. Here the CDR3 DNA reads TGCAGTGCTAGAGGGACTAGCGGTATCGGGCAGTACTTC.

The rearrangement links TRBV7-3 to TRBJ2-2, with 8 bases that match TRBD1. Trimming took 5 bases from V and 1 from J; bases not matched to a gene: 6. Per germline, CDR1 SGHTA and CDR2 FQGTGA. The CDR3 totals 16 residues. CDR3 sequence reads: CASSRRQGMNTGELFF. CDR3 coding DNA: TGTGCCAGCAGCCGGCGACAGGGGATGAACACCGGGGAGCTGTTTTTT.

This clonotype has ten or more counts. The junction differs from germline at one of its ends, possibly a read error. CDR3 bases: TGTGCCAGCAGCTTAGGGACAGGGAATGAAAAACTGTTTTTT. Its translation is CASSLGTGNEKLFF. J is TRBJ1-4 and V is TRBV5-1; 9 positions match TRBD1. The CDR3 runs 14 residues. The germline CDR1 and CDR2 sequences are SGHRS and YFSETQ.

CDR3 in amino acids: CSALAGGSSTDTQYF. CDR3 DNA sequence: TGCAGTGCCCTAGCGGGGGGCTCTAGCACAGATACGCAGTATTTT. The J gene is TRBJ2-3, the V gene TRBV20-1, with 11 bases that match TRBD2. The CDR3 has 15 residues. The V segment lost 6 bases and the J segment 0 bases; nucleotides outside the gene matches: 5. From germline, CDR1 is DFQATT and CDR2 SNEGSKA (reference sequence).

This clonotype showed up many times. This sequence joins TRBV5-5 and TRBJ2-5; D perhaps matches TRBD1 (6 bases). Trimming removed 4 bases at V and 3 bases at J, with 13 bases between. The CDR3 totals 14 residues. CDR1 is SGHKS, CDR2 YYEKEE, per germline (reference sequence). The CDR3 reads CASSPRQDKETQYF. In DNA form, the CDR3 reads TGTGCCAGCAGCCCAAGACAGGATAAAGAGACCCAGTACTTC.

For the CDR3, the DNA is TGCGCCAGCAGCTTGGGGCAGGGGGAAAGTGAGCAGTTCTTC. It specifies CASSLGQGESEQFF. The chain carries TRBV5-1 and TRBJ2-1; 7 nucleotides agree with TRBD1. The junction had 6 bases not matched to a gene; V was cut back by 0 bases and J by 9 bases. The CDR3 has 14 amino acids. The germline gives CDR1 SGHRS, CDR2 YFSETQ. The full variable domain, with the rest looked up from reference TRBV5-1 and TRBJ2-1, is KAGVTQTPRYLIKTRGQQVTLSCSPISGHRSVSWYQQTPGQGLQFLFEYFSETQRNKGNFPGRFSGRQFSNSRSEMNVSTLELGDSALYLCASSLGQGESEQFFGPGTRLTVL.

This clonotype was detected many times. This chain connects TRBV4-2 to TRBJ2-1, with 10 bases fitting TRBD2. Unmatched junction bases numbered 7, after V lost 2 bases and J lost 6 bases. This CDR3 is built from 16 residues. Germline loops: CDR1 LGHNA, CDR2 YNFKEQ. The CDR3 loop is CASSQLAGGVSNEQFF. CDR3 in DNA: TGTGCCAGCAGCCAATTAGCGGGAGGAGTCTCCAATGAGCAGTTCTTC.

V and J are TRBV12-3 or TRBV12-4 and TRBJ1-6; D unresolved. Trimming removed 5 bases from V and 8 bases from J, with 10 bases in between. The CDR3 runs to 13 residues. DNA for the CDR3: TGTGCCAGCAGTGCGAGTACCGATTCACCCCTCCACTTT. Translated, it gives CASSASTDSPLHF.

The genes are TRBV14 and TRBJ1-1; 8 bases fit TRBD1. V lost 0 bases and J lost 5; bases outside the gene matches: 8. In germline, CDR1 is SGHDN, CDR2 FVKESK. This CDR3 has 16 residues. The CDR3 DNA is TGTGCCAGCAGCCAAGATCTCGTCCAGGGGGCGACTGAAGCTTTCTTT. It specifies CASSQDLVQGATEAFF.

The CDR3 DNA reads as TGTGCCAGCAGCCAACTCCATTACAATGAGCAGTTCTTC. This codes for CASSQLHYNEQFF. The rearrangement joins TRBV3-1 to TRBJ2-1; no clear D gene. Germline V gene sequence: CDR1 LGHDT, CDR2 YNNKEL (reference sequence). CDR3 length: 13 residues. V was trimmed by 2 bases and J by 4 bases, leaving 6 bases between them.

The CDR3 here is CASNSDRGSEQYF. CDR3 in DNA: TGTGCCAGCAACTCCGACAGGGGCAGTGAGCAGTACTTC. The chain joins TRBV12-3 or TRBV12-4 to TRBJ2-5, with 8 nucleotides matching TRBD1. The CDR3 has 13 amino acids. The V and J ends lost 7 bases and 11 bases, in that order; junction bases with no gene match: 12.

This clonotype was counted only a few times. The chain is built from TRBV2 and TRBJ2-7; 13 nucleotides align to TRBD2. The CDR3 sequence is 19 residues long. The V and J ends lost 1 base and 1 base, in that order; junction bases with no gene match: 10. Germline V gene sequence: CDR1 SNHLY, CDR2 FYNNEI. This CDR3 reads CASSEGGLAGASPSYEQYF. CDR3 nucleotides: TGTGCCAGCAGTGAAGGCGGACTAGCGGGGGCCTCTCCATCCTACGAGCAGTACTTC.

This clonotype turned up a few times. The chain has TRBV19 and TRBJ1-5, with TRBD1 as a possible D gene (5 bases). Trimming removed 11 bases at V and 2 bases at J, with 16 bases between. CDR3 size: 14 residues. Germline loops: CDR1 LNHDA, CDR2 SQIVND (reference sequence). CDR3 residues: CAVSPGLGNQPQHF. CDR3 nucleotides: TGTGCCGTCAGCCCAGGGCTTGGCAATCAGCCCCAGCATTTT.

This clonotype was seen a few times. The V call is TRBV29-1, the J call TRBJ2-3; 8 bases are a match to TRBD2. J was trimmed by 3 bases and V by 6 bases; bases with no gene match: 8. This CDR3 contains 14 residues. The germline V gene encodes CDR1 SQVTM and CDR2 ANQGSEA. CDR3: CSVKEAGATDTQYF. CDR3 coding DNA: TGCAGCGTAAAGGAAGCGGGAGCTACAGATACGCAGTATTTT.

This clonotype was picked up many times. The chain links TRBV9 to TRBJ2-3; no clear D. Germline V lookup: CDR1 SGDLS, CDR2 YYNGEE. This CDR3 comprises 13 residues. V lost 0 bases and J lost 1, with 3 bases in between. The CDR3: CASSVDRTDTQYF. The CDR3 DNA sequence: TGTGCCAGCAGCGTAGACCGCACAGATACGCAGTATTTT. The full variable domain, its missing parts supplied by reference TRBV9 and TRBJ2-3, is DSGVTQTPKHLITATGQRVTLRCSPRSGDLSVYWYQQSLDQGLQFLIQYYNGEERAKGNILERFSAQQFPDLHSELNLSSLELGDSALYFCASSVDRTDTQYFGPGTRLTVL.

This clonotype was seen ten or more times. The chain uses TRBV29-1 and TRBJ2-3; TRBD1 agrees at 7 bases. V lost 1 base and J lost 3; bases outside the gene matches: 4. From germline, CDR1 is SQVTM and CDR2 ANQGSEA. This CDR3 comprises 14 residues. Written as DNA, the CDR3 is TGCAGCGTTGAAGGGGTACAGGGGACAGATACGCAGTATTTT. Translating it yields CSVEGVQGTDTQYF.

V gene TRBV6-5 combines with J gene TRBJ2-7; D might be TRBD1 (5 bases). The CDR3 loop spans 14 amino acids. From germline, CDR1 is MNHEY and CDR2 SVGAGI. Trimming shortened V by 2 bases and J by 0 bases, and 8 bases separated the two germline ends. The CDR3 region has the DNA TGTGCCAGCAGTTACGGGGCCCTCTCCTACGAGCAGTACTTC. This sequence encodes CASSYGALSYEQYF.

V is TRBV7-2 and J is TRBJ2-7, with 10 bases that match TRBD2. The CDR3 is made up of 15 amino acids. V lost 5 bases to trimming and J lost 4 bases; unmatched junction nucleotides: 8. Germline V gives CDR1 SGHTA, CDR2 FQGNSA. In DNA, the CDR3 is TGTGCCAGCAGCCGAAGCGGGAGGGCCGAGTACGAGCAGTACTTC. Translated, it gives CASSRSGRAEYEQYF.

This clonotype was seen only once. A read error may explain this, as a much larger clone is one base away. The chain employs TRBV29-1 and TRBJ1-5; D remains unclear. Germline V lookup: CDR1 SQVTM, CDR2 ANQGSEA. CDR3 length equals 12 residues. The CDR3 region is CIVGVSNQPQHF. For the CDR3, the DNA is TGCATCGTCGGGGTTAGCAATCAGCCCCAGCATTTT.

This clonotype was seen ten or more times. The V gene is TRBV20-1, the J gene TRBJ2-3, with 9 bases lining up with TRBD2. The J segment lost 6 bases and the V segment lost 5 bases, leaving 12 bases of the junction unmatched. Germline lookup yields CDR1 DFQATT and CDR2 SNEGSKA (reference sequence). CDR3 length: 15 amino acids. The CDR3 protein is CSARERGGAGDTQYF. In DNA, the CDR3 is TGCAGTGCTCGGGAGCGCGGGGGGGCAGGGGATACGCAGTATTTT.

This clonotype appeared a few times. CDR3 sequence: CSARDQRDQPQHF. In nucleotides, the CDR3 is TGCAGTGCTAGAGATCAACGGGATCAGCCCCAGCATTTT. The genes are TRBV20-1 and TRBJ1-5; D not resolved. V lost 0 bases and J lost 5, with 8 bases in between. The CDR3 is 13 residues long. Germline V gene sequence: CDR1 DFQATT, CDR2 SNEGSKA (reference sequence).

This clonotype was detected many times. The CDR3 bases are TGTGCCAGCAGCTCCCTCATGGGGCTAGGGGAGACCCAGTACTTC. Its protein is CASSSLMGLGETQYF. The chain joins TRBV7-2 to TRBJ2-5, with D maybe TRBD1 (5 bases). The CDR3 length is 15 residues. The ends were cut back, 4 bases at V and 5 bases at J, with 17 bases in the middle. Germline CDR1 SGHTA, CDR2 FQGNSA.

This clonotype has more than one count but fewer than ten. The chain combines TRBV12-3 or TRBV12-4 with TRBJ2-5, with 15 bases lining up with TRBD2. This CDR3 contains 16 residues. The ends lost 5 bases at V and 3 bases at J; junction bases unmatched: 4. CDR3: CASSLGTSGRKETQYF. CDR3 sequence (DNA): TGTGCCAGCAGTCTGGGGACTAGCGGGAGGAAAGAGACCCAGTACTTC.

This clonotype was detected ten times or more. The CDR3 region has the DNA TGCAGTGCTAGAGCTCTGGACAGCGATTCCTACAATGAGCAGTTCTTC. Translation: CSARALDSDSYNEQFF. The chain combines TRBV20-1 with TRBJ2-1, with a weak D call TRBD1 (6 bases). Trimming stripped 1 base from V and 1 base from J, with 14 bases between. This CDR3 has 16 residues. Germline CDR1 is DFQATT and CDR2 is SNEGSKA (reference sequence).